Each of the 26 T cell receptor beta chains below was sequenced from the same sample in a study of blood T cells in healthy people across ages. Primed by a sample-barcoded 5' primer and a J-beta primer mix, a second PCR proceeded for about 6 to 11 cycles. TCRdb reanalysed the 5' RACE reads using MiXCR and keeps one entry per CDR3 protein. The table records under 750,000 distinct CDR3 sequences, roughly 48% of them present only once. Specimen: blood. Receptors were obtained from a man older than 75 in good health.

This chain connects TRBV7-2 to TRBJ2-5, with 9 bases aligning to TRBD2. CDR1 and CDR2 (germline): SGHTA, FQGNSA. The V segment lost 1 base and the J segment 7 bases; nucleotides outside the gene matches: 10. This CDR3 contains 16 residues. The CDR3 sequence: CASSLGAGGPGVTQYF. Written as DNA, the CDR3 is TGTGCCAGCAGCTTAGGGGCGGGGGGGCCTGGAGTGACCCAGTACTTC.

V gene TRBV29-1 combines with J gene TRBJ2-1; TRBD1 matches at 8 bases. V trimming: 0 bases; J trimming: 4 bases; junction bases outside the gene matches: 5. The CDR3 is made up of 15 amino acids. The germline V gene has CDR1 SQVTM and CDR2 ANQGSEA. CDR3 region: CSVEDKTGEYNEQFF. The DNA of the CDR3 is TGCAGCGTTGAAGATAAGACAGGGGAATACAATGAGCAGTTCTTC.

The chain combines TRBV20-1 with TRBJ2-7; 8 bases map to TRBD1. Germline V gene lookup returns CDR1 DFQATT and CDR2 SNEGSKA (reference sequence). The CDR3 consists of 15 residues. V dropped 0 bases and J dropped 3; count of bases not matched to a gene: 7. The CDR3 DNA sequence: TGCAGTGCTAGAGACTTAGGACAGGGTGGCTACGAGCAGTACTTC. Its translation is CSARDLGQGGYEQYF.

Only a few counts were recorded for this clonotype. The chain has TRBV9 and TRBJ2-3; D is unclear. V was pared by 0 bases and J by 1 base, with 6 bases between. CDR3 length: 14 amino acids. The germline V gene has CDR1 SGDLS and CDR2 YYNGEE. The CDR3: CASSVVPGTDTQYF. Written as DNA, the CDR3 is TGTGCCAGCAGCGTAGTGCCGGGCACAGATACGCAGTATTTT.

The chain couples TRBV11-1 to TRBJ2-7; 8 bases fit TRBD1. The CDR3 length is 13 residues. CDR1 is SGHAT, CDR2 FQDESV, per germline (reference sequence). J gave up 5 bases and V 3 bases, and 3 bases lay outside the gene matches. For the CDR3, the DNA is TGTGCCAGCAGCTTCGGACAGGGCCACGAGCAGTACTTC. Its protein product is CASSFGQGHEQYF.

This chain joins TRBV27 and TRBJ2-7; D remains unclear. CDR1 is MNHEY, CDR2 SMNVEV, per germline (reference sequence). The CDR3 spans 13 residues. Trimming took off 4 bases at V and 0 bases at J, with 7 bases between the two ends. The CDR3 here is CASSSSSSYEQYF. CDR3 bases: TGTGCCAGCAGTTCCTCGAGCTCCTACGAGCAGTACTTC.

There are a few counts of this clonotype. This rearrangement joins TRBV27 to TRBJ2-7, with 11 nucleotides matching TRBD2. The V and J ends lost 2 bases and 3 bases, in that order; junction bases with no gene match: 3. This CDR3 comprises 15 residues. Germline V gene data show CDR1 as MNHEY and CDR2 as SMNVEV (reference sequence). The CDR3 sequence is CASSLIGTSGYEQYF. As DNA, the CDR3 is TGTGCCAGCAGTTTAATAGGGACTAGCGGCTACGAGCAGTACTTC.

As to this clonotype: At one boundary the junction diverges from the germline segment, which might be a read error. This chain's CDR3 is CTSSPIGPNSYEQYF. The CDR3 coding sequence is TGTACCAGCAGTCCGATAGGGCCCAATTCCTACGAGCAGTACTTC. V is TRBV28 and J is TRBJ2-7; D gene unclear. The CDR3 contains 15 residues. Per germline, CDR1 MDHEN and CDR2 SYDVKM.

The chain has TRBV20-1 and TRBJ2-3; 11 bases match TRBD2. CDR3 length: 14 residues. CDR1 DFQATT and CDR2 SNEGSKA come from the germline V gene (reference sequence). The V gene end was trimmed by 6 bases and the J gene end by 5 bases; junction bases not matched to a gene: 7. The CDR3 DNA sequence: TGCAGTGCCATTAGCGGGGGGGTTTTAGATACGCAGTATTTT. Its translation is CSAISGGVLDTQYF.

The V call is TRBV20-1, the J call TRBJ2-2, with D possibly being TRBD2 (5 bases). Germline CDR1 reads DFQATT; CDR2 reads SNEGSKA (reference sequence). The CDR3 covers 15 residues. The V end lost 1 base, the J end lost 3 bases, and 12 bases lay between the germline ends. The CDR3 here is CSARVAGHYTGELFF. The CDR3 DNA sequence: TGCAGTGCTAGAGTTGCGGGCCATTACACCGGGGAGCTGTTTTTT.

This clonotype was detected a few times. The V and J genes are TRBV7-2 and TRBJ2-1; 12 nucleotides match TRBD2. The CDR3 contains 16 residues. The germline V gene has CDR1 SGHTA and CDR2 FQGNSA. With V trimmed by 4 bases and J by 9 bases, 10 bases remained unmatched. DNA of the CDR3: TGTGCCAGCAGCTCCACTAGCGGGAGGAAGTTTAGTGAGCAGTTCTTC. Translating it yields CASSSTSGRKFSEQFF.

The table lists this clonotype with many counts. The CDR3 region is CASSYAQTNNEQFF. Here the CDR3 DNA reads TGTGCCAGCAGTTACGCCCAAACCAACAATGAGCAGTTCTTC. The chain recombines TRBV6-5 with TRBJ2-1; D ambiguous. The CDR3 contains 14 residues. The germline V gene has CDR1 MNHEY and CDR2 SVGAGI. Trimming pared 2 bases from V and 5 bases from J, leaving 10 bases between.

The CDR3 DNA reads TGTGCCAGCAGCTTGGACAGGGATATGAACACTGAAGCTTTCTTT. This gives the protein CASSLDRDMNTEAFF. The rearrangement joins TRBV5-6 to TRBJ1-1; D perhaps matches TRBD1 (6 bases). CDR1 and CDR2 from the germline V gene are SGHDT and YYEEEE. The germline V and J ends were trimmed by 0 bases and 0 bases, with 9 bases remaining between them. There are 15 residues in the CDR3.

This clonotype occurred a few times. The rearrangement links TRBV9 to TRBJ2-6; tentatively, D is TRBD2 (7 bases). The CDR3 totals 15 residues. Germline-derived CDR1 and CDR2 are SGDLS and YYNGEE. The ends were cut back, 4 bases at V and 7 bases at J, with 15 bases in the middle. The CDR3 DNA sequence: TGTGCCAGCAGCCTTGGGGGGGCCGAAGCCAACGTCCTGACTTTC. It codes for CASSLGGAEANVLTF.

This clonotype was counted only a few times. The rearrangement joins TRBV20-1 to TRBJ1-5; D call uncertain. CDR3 length equals 14 residues. Trimming took 0 bases from V and 11 from J, leaving 17 bases between them. Germline values: CDR1 DFQATT, CDR2 SNEGSKA (reference sequence). CDR3 in amino acids: CSARDRAGLSAQHF. The CDR3, as DNA: TGCAGTGCTAGAGATCGGGCGGGGTTATCGGCCCAGCATTTT.

This CDR3 is CAIRSTARETDTQYF. Written as DNA, the CDR3 is TGTGCCATCAGATCGACAGCCAGGGAGACAGATACGCAGTATTTT. The genes are TRBV10-3 and TRBJ2-3; D possibly uses TRBD1 or TRBD2 (5 bases each). This CDR3 is 15 amino acids long. Germline V gene sequence: CDR1 ENHRY, CDR2 SYGVKD. V lost 6 bases and J 3 bases, leaving 16 bases between the germline ends.

The chain uses TRBV18 and TRBJ2-7; D might be TRBD1 (6 bases). Trimming pared 3 bases from V and 4 bases from J, leaving 16 bases between. CDR1 KGHSH and CDR2 LQKENI come from the germline V gene. The CDR3 consists of 15 residues. Here the CDR3 reads CASSPGGGIVYEQYF. The CDR3 nucleotides read TGTGCCAGCTCACCTGGGGGCGGTATAGTATACGAGCAGTACTTC.

This clonotype was observed a few times. The chain uses TRBV6-5 and TRBJ1-6; no clear D gene. V was pared by 2 bases and J by 1 base, with 3 bases between. The CDR3 has 14 residues. Germline values: CDR1 MNHEY, CDR2 SVGAGI. The CDR3 sequence: CASSYDSYNSPLHF. CDR3 nucleotides: TGTGCCAGCAGTTACGATTCCTATAATTCACCCCTCCACTTT.

This clonotype is a singleton in its sample. This chain connects TRBV7-8 to TRBJ2-7, with D perhaps TRBD2 (5 bases). The V gene's germline CDR1 is SGHVS and CDR2 FQNEAQ. There are 16 residues in the CDR3. V lost 2 bases, J lost 5 bases, and 19 bases lay in between. The CDR3, as DNA: TGTGCCAGCAGCTTACCCTTACGGACCGGGGTGAACGAGCAGTACTTC. Its translation is CASSLPLRTGVNEQYF.

The V gene is TRBV5-1, the J gene TRBJ2-7; no reliable D call. V was pared by 0 bases and J by 2 bases, with 12 bases between. CDR1 and CDR2 from the germline V gene are SGHRS and YFSETQ. This CDR3 region has 15 residues. In nucleotides, the CDR3 is TGCGCCAGCAGCTTGGCATTTGGGGAAACCTACGAGCAGTACTTC. It specifies CASSLAFGETYEQYF.

This clonotype was seen only a few times. The gene calls are TRBV6-5 and TRBJ1-6, with no clear D. V lost 5 bases, J lost 10 bases, and 15 bases lay in between. CDR3 length: 14 residues. In germline, CDR1 is MNHEY, CDR2 SVGAGI. In DNA form, the CDR3 reads TGTGCCAGCAGTGTAGTCAAGGAGCGGTCACCCCTCCACTTT. Amino acid sequence: CASSVVKERSPLHF.

The chain links TRBV5-1 to TRBJ1-1; D not certain. The length of the CDR3 is 14 residues. The V end lost 4 bases, the J end lost 4 bases, and 14 bases lay between the germline ends. Germline assignment: CDR1 SGHRS and CDR2 YFSETQ. In nucleotides, the CDR3 is TGCGCCAGCAGCCCCGGGGTTTATAGCACTGAAGCTTTCTTT. Translated: CASSPGVYSTEAFF.

CDR3 loop: CASSLGRGIGDTQYF. CDR3 bases: TGTGCCAGCAGCTTAGGTCGGGGGATTGGAGATACGCAGTATTTT. V is TRBV11-3 and J is TRBJ2-3, with D possibly being TRBD2 (6 bases). Germline V CDR1 and CDR2: SGHNT, YENEEA. Trimming removed 1 base at V and 5 bases at J, with 13 bases between. The CDR3 has 15 amino acids.

The chain joins TRBV10-3 to TRBJ2-1; possible D gene TRBD1, 5 bases. This CDR3 has 14 amino acids. Trimming stripped 3 bases from V and 5 bases from J, with 11 bases between. Germline values: CDR1 ENHRY, CDR2 SYGVKD. The CDR3 sequence: CAISESRAHNEQFF. DNA for the CDR3: TGTGCCATCAGTGAATCCAGGGCCCACAATGAGCAGTTCTTC.

The rearrangement joins TRBV6-6 to TRBJ2-3; 8 nucleotides agree with TRBD2. Germline loops: CDR1 MNHNY, CDR2 SVGAGI (reference sequence). This CDR3 has 16 amino acids. After removal of 5 bases from V and 2 bases from J, the junction contained 9 bases not matched to a gene. This CDR3 reads CASSARSSGATDTQYF. DNA for the CDR3: TGTGCCAGCAGTGCCCGCAGTAGCGGGGCCACAGATACGCAGTATTTT.

The chain links TRBV29-1 to TRBJ2-5, with 10 bases lining up with TRBD1. V shed 7 bases and J 4 bases; nucleotides not matched to a gene: 15. This CDR3 contains 16 residues. Germline CDR1 reads SQVTM; CDR2 reads ANQGSEA. In DNA form, the CDR3 reads TGCAGCGCCGCCCCGACAGGGGGCTCAGGAGGAGAGACCCAGTACTTC. Its protein is CSAAPTGGSGGETQYF.